These 20 T cell receptor beta chains were sequenced from one sample in a study of vaccination and CD4 T cells after COVID-19. Oncomine TCR Beta short-read sequencing was applied to DNA from cultured CD4+ T cells. TCRdb passed the PCR reads through MiXCR, listing each CDR3 protein once. The sample consists of roughly 13,000 distinct CDR3 sequences, about two thirds of them appearing once. As to treatment: approximately 9-day PBMC culture with coronavirus spike peptide pools or control peptides (ViraFEST assay). Their antigens remain unidentified. The specimen was CD4+ T cells from blood, cultured in vitro. These receptors all stem from a human donor who had recovered from COVID-19.

This clonotype appeared a few times. This rearrangement joins TRBV15 to TRBJ2-2; TRBD1 matches 8 bases. J was trimmed by 7 bases and V by 5 bases; bases with no gene match: 9. The CDR3 totals 15 residues. CDR1 is LNHNV and CDR2 is YYDKDF in the germline V gene (reference sequence). The CDR3 region has the DNA TGTGCCACCAGCGCGACAGGGGTTTTCGTCGGGGAGCTGTTTTTT. Protein: CATSATGVFVGELFF.

The chain combines TRBV6-1 with TRBJ1-3; 8 bases are a match to TRBD1. J lost 8 bases, V lost 6 bases, and 3 bases had no gene match. Germline values: CDR1 MNHNS, CDR2 SASEGT. This CDR3 comprises 12 residues. CDR3 region: CASRDRADTIYF. The CDR3 DNA reads TGTGCCAGCAGGGACAGGGCGGACACCATATATTTT.

This chain uses TRBV28 with TRBJ2-6, with no clear D. Germline CDR1 is MDHEN and CDR2 is SYDVKM. CDR3 length: 15 amino acids. Between the trimmed V and J ends, which lost 2 bases and 2 bases, there was a span of 7 bases. In DNA form, the CDR3 reads TGTGCCAGCAGTTTAGGTGGGACTGGGGCCAACGTCCTGACTTTC. Protein: CASSLGGTGANVLTF.

The J gene is TRBJ1-2, the V gene TRBV6-1, with 9 bases lining up with TRBD1. The CDR3 is 14 residues long. The germline CDR1 and CDR2 sequences are MNHNS and SASEGT. V gave up 8 bases and J gave up 2 bases; unmatched junction bases: 6. CDR3 protein: CASRTGGGNYGYTF. In DNA, the CDR3 is TGTGCCAGCCGAACAGGGGGCGGCAACTATGGCTACACCTTC.

This chain joins TRBV15 and TRBJ2-5; 7 bases align to TRBD1. With 2 bases clipped from V and 1 base from J, the junction kept 7 bases outside the gene matches. The CDR3 extends over 16 amino acids. From germline, CDR1 is LNHNV and CDR2 YYDKDF (reference sequence). CDR3 region: CATSRPKTGAQETQYF. The CDR3 DNA is TGTGCCACCAGCAGACCGAAAACAGGGGCCCAAGAGACCCAGTACTTC.

Only a few counts were recorded for this clonotype. CDR3 DNA sequence: TGTGCCAGCAGTTCCGGGACTAGCGGGGGGGGGGAGCTGTTTTTT. This sequence encodes CASSSGTSGGGELFF. This chain joins TRBV28 and TRBJ2-2; 15 bases are shared with TRBD2. Germline lookup yields CDR1 MDHEN and CDR2 SYDVKM. This CDR3 has 15 residues. V shed 4 bases and J 8 bases; nucleotides not matched to a gene: 2.

V is TRBV20-1 and J is TRBJ1-2; D remains unclear. This CDR3 spans 11 amino acids. The germline V gene has CDR1 DFQATT and CDR2 SNEGSKA (reference sequence). Trimming pared 3 bases from V and 4 bases from J, leaving 6 bases between. CDR3: CSASGLYGYTF. CDR3 DNA: TGCAGTGCTAGTGGACTCTATGGCTACACCTTC.

The chain links TRBV6-5 to TRBJ2-1; 7 bases line up with TRBD2. The CDR3 extends over 15 amino acids. Losses at the gene ends were 2 bases for V and 7 bases for J; bases not matched to a gene: 8. The germline V gene has CDR1 MNHEY and CDR2 SVGAGI. In DNA, the CDR3 is TGTGCCAGCAGTTACGACCGCGGGAGACAAAATGAGCAGTTCTTC. Residues: CASSYDRGRQNEQFF.

J is TRBJ1-6 and V is TRBV6-1; 9 bases line up with TRBD1. The CDR3 runs 16 residues. V lost 4 bases to trimming and J lost 7 bases; unmatched junction nucleotides: 8. Germline CDR1 MNHNS, CDR2 SASEGT. The CDR3 protein is CASSGRGQGSNSPLHF. The CDR3 DNA sequence: TGTGCCAGCAGTGGCCGGGGACAGGGTTCGAATTCACCCCTCCACTTT.

This clonotype showed up just once. The J gene is TRBJ2-2, the V gene TRBV6-1; D might be TRBD1 or TRBD2, each matching 5 bases. The CDR3 totals 13 residues. V lost 1 base and J lost 14, with 14 bases in between. From germline, CDR1 is MNHNS and CDR2 SASEGT. The CDR3 sequence is CASSEGTPGRLFF. In DNA form, the CDR3 reads TGTGCCAGCAGTGAAGGGACCCCGGGACGACTGTTTTTT.

The chain has TRBV29-1 and TRBJ2-7; D may be TRBD2 (6 bases). The germline V and J ends were trimmed by 6 bases and 7 bases, with 22 bases remaining between them. Germline loops: CDR1 SQVTM, CDR2 ANQGSEA. CDR3 size: 14 residues. The CDR3 loop is CSVGVGRRRGEQYF. Here the CDR3 DNA reads TGCAGCGTGGGGGTAGGGCGACGGAGGGGTGAGCAGTACTTC.

CDR3 residues: CSAREGTGNTGELFF. The CDR3 coding sequence is TGCAGTGCTAGAGAAGGGACAGGGAACACCGGGGAGCTGTTTTTT. The chain has TRBV20-1 and TRBJ2-2, with 8 bases identical to TRBD1. This CDR3 contains 15 residues. With V trimmed by 0 bases and J by 1 base, 1 base remained unmatched. Looked up from germline, CDR1 is DFQATT and CDR2 is SNEGSKA (reference sequence).

This chain uses TRBV28 with TRBJ1-2; D ambiguous. Trimming left V 6 bases short and J 9 bases short, with 11 bases between. CDR3 length: 11 amino acids. The germline CDR1 and CDR2 sequences are MDHEN and SYDVKM. Here the CDR3 reads CASSEAVRYTF. In nucleotides, the CDR3 is TGTGCCAGCAGCGAGGCGGTCCGCTACACCTTC.

The chain recombines TRBV20-1 with TRBJ2-3; 8 positions agree with TRBD2. Germline V CDR1 and CDR2: DFQATT, SNEGSKA (reference sequence). The CDR3 runs to 13 residues. Trimming took 6 bases from V and 4 from J; bases not matched to a gene: 6. The CDR3 nucleotides are TGCAGTGCCCCGGGGGGGAAGTCAGATACGCAGTATTTT. The encoded protein is CSAPGGKSDTQYF.

J is TRBJ1-2 and V is TRBV7-9; a possible D gene is TRBD1 (6 bases). Germline assignment: CDR1 SEHNR and CDR2 FQNEAQ (reference sequence). The CDR3 totals 15 residues. V lost 0 bases and J 3 bases, leaving 11 bases between the germline ends. This CDR3 reads CASSLALGAHYGYTF. CDR3 nucleotide sequence: TGTGCCAGCAGCTTAGCCTTGGGGGCCCACTATGGCTACACCTTC.

This clonotype was recorded once. This rearrangement joins TRBV6-1 to TRBJ1-1; possible D gene TRBD1, 6 bases. This CDR3 comprises 15 residues. V was shortened by 5 bases and J by 0 bases, with 13 bases between the two germline ends. In germline, CDR1 is MNHNS, CDR2 SASEGT. CDR3 DNA sequence: TGTGCCAGCAGTATAACAGGGTTCATGAACACTGAAGCTTTCTTT. Protein sequence: CASSITGFMNTEAFF.

The V and J genes are TRBV19 and TRBJ1-5, with 9 bases identical to TRBD1. This CDR3 is 16 amino acids long. J gave up 4 bases and V 3 bases, and 7 bases lay outside the gene matches. CDR1 LNHDA and CDR2 SQIVND come from the germline V gene (reference sequence). The CDR3 sequence: CASSIALGQGNQPQHF. The DNA of the CDR3 is TGTGCCAGTAGTATCGCCCTAGGACAGGGGAATCAGCCCCAGCATTTT.

V is TRBV7-2 and J is TRBJ2-7; 12 nucleotides align to TRBD2. CDR3 length equals 14 residues. The germline gives CDR1 SGHTA, CDR2 FQGNSA. The V and J ends lost 4 bases and 4 bases, in that order; junction bases with no gene match: 2. In nucleotides, the CDR3 is TGTGCCAGCAGCTCTAGCGGGAGGGGTTACGAGCAGTACTTC. It yields the protein CASSSSGRGYEQYF.

For the CDR3, the DNA is TGTGCCTGGAGGAAGGGGCAAGGGTCACCCCTCCACTTT. Protein: CAWRKGQGSPLHF. This rearrangement joins TRBV30 to TRBJ1-6; TRBD1 might be the D (5 bases). The CDR3 is made up of 13 amino acids. Trimming took 3 bases from V and 10 from J, leaving 13 bases between them. In germline, CDR1 is GTSNPN, CDR2 SVGIG (reference sequence).

The chain carries TRBV28 and TRBJ1-3, with no clear D. The CDR3 is 15 amino acids. CDR1 and CDR2 from the germline V gene are MDHEN and SYDVKM. Trimming took off 8 bases at V and 3 bases at J, with 17 bases between the two ends. The CDR3 here is CASGERVRSGNTIYF. The CDR3 DNA follows: TGTGCCAGCGGAGAAAGGGTGAGGAGTGGAAACACCATATATTTT.